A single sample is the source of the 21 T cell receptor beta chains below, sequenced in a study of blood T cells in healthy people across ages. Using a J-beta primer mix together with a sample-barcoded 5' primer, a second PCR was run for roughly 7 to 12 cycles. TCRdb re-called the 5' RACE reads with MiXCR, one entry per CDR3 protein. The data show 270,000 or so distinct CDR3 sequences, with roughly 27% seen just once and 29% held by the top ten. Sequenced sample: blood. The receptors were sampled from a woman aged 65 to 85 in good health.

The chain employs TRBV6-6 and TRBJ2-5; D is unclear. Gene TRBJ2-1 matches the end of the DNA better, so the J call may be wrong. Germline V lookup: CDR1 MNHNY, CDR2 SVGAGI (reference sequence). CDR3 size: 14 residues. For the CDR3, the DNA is TGTGCCAGCAGTTACGGTCCGACCGGCAATGAGCAGTTCTTC. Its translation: CASSYGPTGNEQFF.

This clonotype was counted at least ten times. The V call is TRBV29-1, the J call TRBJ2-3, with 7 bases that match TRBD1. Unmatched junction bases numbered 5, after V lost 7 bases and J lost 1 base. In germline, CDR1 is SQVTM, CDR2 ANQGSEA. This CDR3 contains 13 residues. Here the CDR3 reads CSGDTGGTDTQYF. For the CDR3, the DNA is TGCAGCGGAGATACAGGGGGCACAGATACGCAGTATTTT.

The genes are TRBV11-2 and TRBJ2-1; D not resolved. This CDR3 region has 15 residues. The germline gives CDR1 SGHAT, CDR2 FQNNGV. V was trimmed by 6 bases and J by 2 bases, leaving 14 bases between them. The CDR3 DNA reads TGTGCCAGCAGTGTAGCCGGCGTCCCCTACAATGAGCAGTTCTTC. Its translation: CASSVAGVPYNEQFF.

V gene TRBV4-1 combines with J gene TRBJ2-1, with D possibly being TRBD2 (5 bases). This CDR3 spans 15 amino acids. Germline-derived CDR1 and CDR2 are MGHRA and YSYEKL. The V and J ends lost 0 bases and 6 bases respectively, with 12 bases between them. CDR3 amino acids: CASSQDPGILNEQFF. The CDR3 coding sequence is TGCGCCAGCAGCCAAGATCCGGGGATTCTCAATGAGCAGTTCTTC.

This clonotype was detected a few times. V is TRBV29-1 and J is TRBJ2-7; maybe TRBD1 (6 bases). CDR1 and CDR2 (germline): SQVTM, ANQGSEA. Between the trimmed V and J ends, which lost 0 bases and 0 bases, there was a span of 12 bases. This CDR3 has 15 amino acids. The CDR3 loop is CSVEDLQGSSYEQYF. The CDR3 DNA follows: TGCAGCGTTGAAGATCTTCAGGGGAGCTCCTACGAGCAGTACTTC.

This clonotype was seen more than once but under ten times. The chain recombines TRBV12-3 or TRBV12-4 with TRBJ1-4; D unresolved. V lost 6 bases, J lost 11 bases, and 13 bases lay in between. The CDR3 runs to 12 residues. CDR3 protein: CASRIGRYKLFF. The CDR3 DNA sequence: TGTGCCAGCAGGATCGGACGCTATAAACTGTTTTTT.

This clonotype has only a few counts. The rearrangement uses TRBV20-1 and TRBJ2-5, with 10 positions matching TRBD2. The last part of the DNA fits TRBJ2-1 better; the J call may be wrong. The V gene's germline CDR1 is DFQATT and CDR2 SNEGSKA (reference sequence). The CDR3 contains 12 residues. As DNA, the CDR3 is TGCAGTGCTAGTAGCGGGAGGACCGAGCAGTTCTTC. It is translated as CSASSGRTEQFF.

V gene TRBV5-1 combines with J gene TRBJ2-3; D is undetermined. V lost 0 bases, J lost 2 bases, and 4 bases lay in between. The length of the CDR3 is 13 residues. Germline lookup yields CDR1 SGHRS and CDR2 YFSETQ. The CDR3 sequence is CASSLEPTDTQYF. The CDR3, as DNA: TGCGCCAGCAGCTTGGAGCCCACAGATACGCAGTATTTT.

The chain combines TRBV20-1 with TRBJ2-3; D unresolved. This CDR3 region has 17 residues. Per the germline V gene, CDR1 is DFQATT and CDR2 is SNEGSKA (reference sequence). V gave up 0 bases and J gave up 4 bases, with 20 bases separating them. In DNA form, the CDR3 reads TGCAGTGCTAGAGATGGCCGGCCGGGTCTCCTGGCAGATACGCAGTATTTT. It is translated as CSARDGRPGLLADTQYF.

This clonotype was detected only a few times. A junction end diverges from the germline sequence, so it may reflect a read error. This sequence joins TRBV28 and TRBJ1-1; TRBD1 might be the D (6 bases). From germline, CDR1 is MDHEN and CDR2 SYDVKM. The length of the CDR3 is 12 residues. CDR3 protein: CASRPLPGRGQF. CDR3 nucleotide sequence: TGTGCCAGCAGACCACTTCCGGGGCGGGGGCAGTTT.

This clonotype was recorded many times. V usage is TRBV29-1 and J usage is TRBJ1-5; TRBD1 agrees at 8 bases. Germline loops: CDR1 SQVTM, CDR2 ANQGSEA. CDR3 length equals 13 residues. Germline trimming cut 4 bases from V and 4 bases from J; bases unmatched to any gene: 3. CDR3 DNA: TGCAGCGTTGGACAGGGGAAGAATCAGCCCCAGCATTTT. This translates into CSVGQGKNQPQHF.

CDR3 region: CASRHPNNEQFF. DNA of the CDR3: TGTGCCAGCAGACATCCTAACAATGAGCAGTTCTTC. The chain carries TRBV12-3 or TRBV12-4 and TRBJ2-1; no firm D call. V was trimmed by 6 bases and J by 5 bases, leaving 8 bases between them. The CDR3 is 12 amino acids.

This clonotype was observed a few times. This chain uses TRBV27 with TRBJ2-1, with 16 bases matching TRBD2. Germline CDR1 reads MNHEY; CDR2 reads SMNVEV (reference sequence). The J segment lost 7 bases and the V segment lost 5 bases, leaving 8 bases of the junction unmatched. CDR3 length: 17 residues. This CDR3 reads CASSLGTSGRGRNEQFF. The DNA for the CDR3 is TGTGCCAGCAGTCTCGGGACTAGCGGGAGGGGTAGAAATGAGCAGTTCTTC.

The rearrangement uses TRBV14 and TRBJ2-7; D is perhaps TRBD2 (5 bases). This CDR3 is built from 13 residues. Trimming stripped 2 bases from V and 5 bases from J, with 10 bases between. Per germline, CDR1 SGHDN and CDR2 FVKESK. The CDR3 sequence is CASSQSRLHEQYF. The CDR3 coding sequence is TGTGCCAGCAGCCAAAGTAGACTACACGAGCAGTACTTC.

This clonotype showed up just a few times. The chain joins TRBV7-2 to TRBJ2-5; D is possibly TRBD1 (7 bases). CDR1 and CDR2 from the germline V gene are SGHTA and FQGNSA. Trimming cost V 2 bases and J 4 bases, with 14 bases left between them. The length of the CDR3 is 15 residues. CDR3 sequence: CASSLFGGGRETQYF. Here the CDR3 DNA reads TGTGCCAGCAGCTTATTTGGAGGGGGCCGAGAGACCCAGTACTTC.

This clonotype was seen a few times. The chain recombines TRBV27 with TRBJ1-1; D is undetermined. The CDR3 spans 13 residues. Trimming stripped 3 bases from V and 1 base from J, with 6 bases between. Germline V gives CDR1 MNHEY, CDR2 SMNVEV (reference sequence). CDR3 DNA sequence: TGTGCCAGCAGTTTTCTTCCGAACACTGAAGCTTTCTTT. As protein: CASSFLPNTEAFF.

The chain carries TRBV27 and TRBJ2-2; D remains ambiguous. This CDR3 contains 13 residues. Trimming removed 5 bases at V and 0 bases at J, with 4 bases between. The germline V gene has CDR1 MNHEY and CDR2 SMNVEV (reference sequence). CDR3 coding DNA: TGTGCCAGCAGTCCCTCGAACACCGGGGAGCTGTTTTTT. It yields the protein CASSPSNTGELFF.

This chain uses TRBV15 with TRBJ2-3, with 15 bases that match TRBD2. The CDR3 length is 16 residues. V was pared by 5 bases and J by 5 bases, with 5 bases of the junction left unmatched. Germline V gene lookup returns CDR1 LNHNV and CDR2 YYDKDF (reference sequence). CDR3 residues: CATSPGLAGGEDTQYF. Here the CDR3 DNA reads TGTGCCACCAGCCCTGGACTAGCGGGAGGGGAAGATACGCAGTATTTT.

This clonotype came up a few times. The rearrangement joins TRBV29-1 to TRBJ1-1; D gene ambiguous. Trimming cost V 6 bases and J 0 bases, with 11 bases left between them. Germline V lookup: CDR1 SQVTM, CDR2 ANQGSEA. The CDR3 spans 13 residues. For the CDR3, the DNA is TGCAGCGTGGAACTCCAGATGAACACTGAAGCTTTCTTT. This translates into CSVELQMNTEAFF.

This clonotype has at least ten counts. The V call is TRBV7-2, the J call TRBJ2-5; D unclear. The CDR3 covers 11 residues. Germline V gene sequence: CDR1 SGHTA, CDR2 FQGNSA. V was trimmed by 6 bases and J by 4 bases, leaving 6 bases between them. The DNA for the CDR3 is TGTGCCAGCAGGATAGGAGAGACCCAGTACTTC. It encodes CASRIGETQYF.

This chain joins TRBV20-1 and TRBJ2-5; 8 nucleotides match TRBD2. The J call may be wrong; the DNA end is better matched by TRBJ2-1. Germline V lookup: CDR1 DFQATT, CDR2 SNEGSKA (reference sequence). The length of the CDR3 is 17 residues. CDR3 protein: CSARGAFLAGGYNEQFF. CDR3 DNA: TGCAGTGCTAGAGGCGCGTTTTTGGCGGGAGGATACAATGAGCAGTTCTTC.